A selection of T cell receptor beta chains follows, all from one sample in a study of CD8 T cells in Susac syndrome. TCRdb recomputed calls from the immunoSEQ multiplex PCR reads with MiXCR, one row per CDR3 protein. Seen here are around 300,000 distinct CDR3 sequences, around 91% observed once, and the top ten hold approximately 0.18%. Sequenced input: CD8+ T cells from PBMCs. The receptors originated from a human donor with multiple sclerosis. Both conserved end residues are part of each CDR3. A D gene is named only where the DNA matches it firmly. Rows may omit the clone size; those that give it use once, few, many or a size class.

d_call	v_call	j_call	clone_size	cdr3_aa	cdr3_nt
NA	TRBV10-3	TRBJ2-7	NA	CAISSETDTYEQYF	TGTGCCATCAGTTCGGAGACAGATACCTACGAGCAGTACTTC
NA	TRBV6-5	TRBJ1-1	NA	CASSYASYTVEAFF	TGTGCCAGCAGTTACGCCAGCTACACGGTGGAAGCTTTCTTT
TRBD2	TRBV29-1	TRBJ2-3	NA	CSLGLAGPTDTQYF	TGCAGCCTGGGACTAGCGGGGCCCACAGATACGCAGTATTTT
NA	TRBV12-3/TRBV12-4	TRBJ2-4	NA	CASSGSRNIQYF	TGTGCCAGCAGCGGAAGCAGGAACATTCAGTACTTC
NA	TRBV13	TRBJ2-3	few	CASSLKGRTDTQYF	TGTGCCAGCAGCTTAAAAGGCCGCACAGATACGCAGTATTTT
TRBD2	TRBV5-1	TRBJ2-1	NA	CASSLFRGSGSHSNEQFF	TGCGCCAGCAGCTTGTTCCGGGGTAGCGGGAGCCATAGCAATGAGCAGTTCTTC
TRBD2	TRBV6-1	TRBJ2-5	NA	CASSAGAGGQETQYF	TGTGCCAGCAGTGCGGGAGCGGGGGGCCAAGAGACCCAGTACTTC
NA	TRBV28	TRBJ2-1	NA	CASTDRLRSYNEQFF	TGTGCCAGCACCGACCGACTCCGATCCTACAATGAGCAGTTCTTC
TRBD1	TRBV29-1	TRBJ2-1	NA	CSADRGEQFF	TGCAGCGCCGACAGGGGAGAGCAGTTCTTC
NA	TRBV24-1	TRBJ1-5	NA	CATSAAYNQPQHF	TGTGCCACCAGTGCAGCTTACAATCAGCCCCAGCATTTT
NA	TRBV30	TRBJ2-2	NA	CAWSVMPTGNTGELFF	TGTGCCTGGAGTGTAATGCCGACAGGGAACACCGGGGAGCTGTTTTTT
TRBD1	TRBV5-1	TRBJ2-1	once	CASSPTPGQSYNEQFF	TGCGCCAGCAGCCCGACGCCGGGACAGTCCTACAATGAGCAGTTCTTC
NA	TRBV28	TRBJ2-2	NA	CASIERVVQVTGELFF	TGTGCCAGCATTGAAAGGGTGGTGCAGGTCACCGGGGAGCTGTTTTTT
NA	TRBV7-8	TRBJ1-1	NA	CASSLAGRLMNTEAFF	TGTGCCAGCAGCTTAGCGGGCAGGCTCATGAACACTGAAGCTTTCTTT
TRBD1	TRBV9	TRBJ2-7	NA	CASSRDRGLEEQYF	TGTGCCAGCAGCCGAGACAGGGGGCTTGAAGAGCAGTACTTC
NA	TRBV29-1	TRBJ2-3	NA	CSVESLALSTDTQYF	TGCAGCGTTGAATCCCTAGCCTTAAGCACAGATACGCAGTATTTT
NA	TRBV5-1	TRBJ1-1	NA	CASSRDPGNTEAFF	TGCGCCAGCAGCCGGGACCCGGGGAACACTGAAGCTTTCTTT
TRBD2	TRBV6-1	TRBJ2-2	NA	CASSPLAGELNTGELFF	TGTGCCAGCAGTCCCTTAGCGGGAGAGCTGAACACCGGGGAGCTGTTTTTT
TRBD1	TRBV6-2/TRBV6-3	TRBJ1-1	NA	CASSGDRYMNTEAFF	TGTGCCAGCAGTGGGGACAGATACATGAACACTGAAGCTTTCTTT
NA	TRBV6-1	TRBJ2-1	NA	CAYEVEAEQFF	TGTGCCTACGAGGTGGAGGCTGAGCAGTTCTTC
NA	TRBV27	TRBJ2-3	NA	CASSLTGRGLDTQYF	TGTGCCAGCAGTTTAACAGGGCGGGGGTTAGATACGCAGTATTTT
NA	TRBV28	TRBJ2-7	NA	CASSQPVYSYEQYF	TGTGCCAGCAGTCAACCTGTTTACTCCTACGAGCAGTACTTC
NA	TRBV25-1	TRBJ1-6	NA	CASNPGAGINSPLHF	TGTGCCAGCAATCCGGGGGCAGGGATTAATTCACCCCTCCACTTT
TRBD1	TRBV29-1	TRBJ2-7	NA	CSVEGGDRGDEQYF	TGCAGCGTTGAAGGAGGGGACAGGGGAGACGAGCAGTACTTC
TRBD2	TRBV28	TRBJ2-7	NA	CASSSRLAGDPYEQYF	TGTGCCAGCAGTTCGCGGCTAGCGGGGGACCCCTACGAGCAGTACTTC
NA	TRBV9	TRBJ1-5	NA	CASSVEGGAQPQHF	TGTGCCAGCAGCGTGGAGGGCGGGGCTCAGCCCCAGCATTTT
TRBD1	TRBV6-1	TRBJ2-1	NA	CASSETTGAPYNEQFF	TGTGCCAGCAGTGAAACGACAGGGGCCCCTTACAATGAGCAGTTCTTC
NA	TRBV28	TRBJ2-5	NA	CASSLGGFQYF	TGTGCCAGCAGCCTCGGCGGTTTCCAGTACTTC
NA	TRBV30	TRBJ2-7	NA	CAWGTGTYYEQYF	TGTGCCTGGGGTACCGGGACATATTACGAGCAGTACTTC
TRBD1	TRBV24-1	TRBJ1-2	NA	CATSDTHRSDREDGYTF	TGTGCCACCAGTGATACCCATCGATCGGACAGGGAGGATGGCTACACCTTC
TRBD1	TRBV9	TRBJ1-4	NA	CASSANRDRVKANEKLFF	TGTGCCAGCAGCGCAAACCGGGACAGGGTAAAAGCTAATGAAAAACTGTTTTTT
TRBD2	TRBV6-4	TRBJ2-3	NA	CASSVSGGATDTQYF	TGTGCCAGCAGTGTAAGCGGGGGGGCAACAGATACGCAGTATTTT
TRBD1	TRBV25-1	TRBJ2-5	once	CASSVGRGQGQETQYF	TGTGCCAGCAGTGTAGGTCGAGGACAGGGCCAAGAGACCCAGTACTTC
NA	TRBV27	TRBJ2-7	once	CASSLSDYGSYEQYF	TGTGCCAGCAGTTTATCGGACTACGGATCCTACGAGCAGTACTTC